The rows below give T cell receptor beta chains drawn from one sample of a study of blood T cell repertoires in COVID-19. Some clones are missing from TCRdb's copy, which holds only in-frame ones; the method was immunoSEQ multiplex PCR. The top ten clones hold about 1.7% of a sample with approximately 150,000 clones, 80% to 90% of them seen once. Sequenced sample: peripheral blood. Source of these receptors: a woman aged 45-59 years with acute or convalescent COVID-19. Each CDR3 is given with its conserved first and last residue. A D gene is named only where the DNA matches it firmly. Some rows mark clone size as missing; the rest say once, few, many or name a class of expanded clone.

size: .
V: TRBV7-9
D: .
J: TRBJ2-1
DNA: TGTGCCAGCAGCTCAGAGGCATTCAATGAGCAGTTCTTC
CDR3: CASSSEAFNEQFF

size: .
V: TRBV7-9
D: .
J: TRBJ1-5
DNA: TGTGCCAGCAGCTTAATGGACAGCGATTTCCAGCCCCAGCATTTT
CDR3: CASSLMDSDFQPQHF

size: few
V: TRBV11-2
D: .
J: TRBJ2-1
DNA: TGTGCCAGCAGCCCGGACTATCAGGGTGAGCAGTTCTTC
CDR3: CASSPDYQGEQFF

size: .
V: TRBV11-2
D: TRBD2
J: TRBJ2-1
DNA: TGTGCCAGCAGCTTAGATCTGAGACTAGCGTACAATGAGCAGTTCTTC
CDR3: CASSLDLRLAYNEQFF

size: .
V: TRBV19
D: TRBD1
J: TRBJ1-2
DNA: TGTGCCAGTAGTATACAGGGGGCGGATATCTATGGCTACACCTTC
CDR3: CASSIQGADIYGYTF

size: .
V: TRBV6-5
D: .
J: TRBJ1-5
DNA: TGTGCCAGCGGCGGGGGGAGGAATCAGCCCCAGCATTTT
CDR3: CASGGGRNQPQHF

size: .
V: TRBV11-3
D: .
J: TRBJ2-2
DNA: TGTGCCAGCAGATCCTCTGGGGAGCTGTTTTTT
CDR3: CASRSSGELFF

size: .
V: TRBV7-9
D: TRBD1
J: TRBJ2-3
DNA: TGTGCCAGCAGCTTAGTCCTATACAGGGGGCAGACAGATACGCAGTATTTT
CDR3: CASSLVLYRGQTDTQYF

size: once
V: TRBV2
D: TRBD1
J: TRBJ2-3
DNA: TGTGCCAGCCAGGCGACAGGGAGTGTAGATACGCAGTATTTT
CDR3: CASQATGSVDTQYF

size: .
V: TRBV7-9
D: .
J: TRBJ1-5
DNA: TGTGCCAGCAGCCGTCGCCACGGACTGAAGGCAGATAGCAATCAGCCCCAGCATTTT
CDR3: CASSRRHGLKADSNQPQHF

size: once
V: TRBV3-1/TRBV3-2
D: TRBD2
J: TRBJ2-3
DNA: TGTGCCAGCAGCCGACAACAACTAGCGGCATACAGCACAGATACGCAGTATTTT
CDR3: CASSRQQLAAYSTDTQYF

size: .
V: TRBV21-1
D: .
J: TRBJ2-4
DNA: TGTGCCAGCATTTCCCACTCCTACAGTTTTGCCAAAAACATTCAGTACTTC
CDR3: CASISHSYSFAKNIQYF

size: .
V: TRBV6-5
D: TRBD1
J: TRBJ1-1
DNA: TGTGCCAGCACTAGGGACAGGGGGCATCCTTTCTTT
CDR3: CASTRDRGHPFF

size: .
V: TRBV7-2
D: TRBD1
J: TRBJ2-7
DNA: TGTGCCAGCAGCCTGGGACAGGGAGTCGACGAGCAGTACTTC
CDR3: CASSLGQGVDEQYF

size: .
V: TRBV2
D: TRBD2
J: TRBJ2-3
DNA: TGTGCCAGCCTCACCAAACCGGGACTAGCAACAGATACGCAGTATTTT
CDR3: CASLTKPGLATDTQYF

size: .
V: TRBV5-5
D: TRBD1
J: TRBJ1-5
DNA: TGTGCCAGCAGCTTATCCGGACAGGGGGTGGGGTTAGGTCAGCCCCAGCATTTT
CDR3: CASSLSGQGVGLGQPQHF

size: .
V: TRBV27
D: .
J: TRBJ2-1
DNA: TGTGCCAGCAGCCCCCGCCAGGGGGGCTCTAGCTCCTACAATGAGCAGTTCTTC
CDR3: CASSPRQGGSSSYNEQFF

size: .
V: TRBV28
D: .
J: TRBJ1-2
DNA: TGTGCCAGCAGAGTCGACAGTAACTATGGCTACACCTTC
CDR3: CASRVDSNYGYTF

size: .
V: TRBV23-1
D: TRBD1
J: TRBJ1-1
DNA: TGCGCCAGCAGGACAGGGGATCTCACTGAAGCTTTCTTT
CDR3: CASRTGDLTEAFF

size: few
V: TRBV4-2
D: TRBD1
J: TRBJ2-7
DNA: TGTGCCAGCAGCACGACAGGGTTTGCGTCCTACGAGCAGTACTTC
CDR3: CASSTTGFASYEQYF

size: .
V: TRBV10-3
D: TRBD1
J: TRBJ2-1
DNA: TGTGCCATCAGTGAGAACAGGGGCTCCTACAATGAGCAGTTCTTC
CDR3: CAISENRGSYNEQFF

size: .
V: TRBV7-3
D: TRBD2
J: TRBJ2-3
DNA: TGTGCCAGCAGCTTAGTTGGGGGGGGCACAGATACGCAGTATTTT
CDR3: CASSLVGGGTDTQYF

size: .
V: TRBV3-1/TRBV3-2
D: .
J: TRBJ1-4
DNA: TGTGCCAGCAGCCCCCTTAATGAAAAACTGTTTTTT
CDR3: CASSPLNEKLFF

size: once
V: TRBV5-1
D: TRBD2
J: TRBJ2-1
DNA: TGCGCCAGCAGCTTTCGGGAACTAGCGGCCTACAATGAGCAGTTCTTC
CDR3: CASSFRELAAYNEQFF

size: .
V: TRBV28
D: .
J: TRBJ2-3
DNA: TGTGCCAGCAGTCGGGTGGATACGCAGTATTTT
CDR3: CASSRVDTQYF

size: .
V: TRBV7-9
D: .
J: TRBJ1-4
DNA: TGTGCCAGCAGGAACGATAACAGGGAACCGTTTTTT
CDR3: CASRNDNREPFF

size: once
V: TRBV29-1
D: TRBD1
J: TRBJ1-1
DNA: TGCAGCGTTGGGGACAGGGGGAACACTGAAGCTTTCTTT
CDR3: CSVGDRGNTEAFF

size: .
V: TRBV7-9
D: .
J: TRBJ2-3
DNA: TGTGCCAGCAGCTTATCAGTCCTTCCTAGCACAGATACGCAGTATTTT
CDR3: CASSLSVLPSTDTQYF

size: .
V: TRBV11-2
D: TRBD1
J: TRBJ1-6
DNA: TGTGCCAGCAGCTTAGATCCGACAGGGTTTAATTCACCCCTCCACTTT
CDR3: CASSLDPTGFNSPLHF

size: .
V: TRBV7-9
D: .
J: TRBJ2-3
DNA: TGTGCCAGCAGCTTACAGGGAATCACAGATACGCAGTATTTT
CDR3: CASSLQGITDTQYF

size: .
V: TRBV6-5
D: .
J: TRBJ2-7
DNA: TGTGCCAGCAGTTACCCGGGCAGGGATTCCTACGAGCAGTACTTC
CDR3: CASSYPGRDSYEQYF

size: .
V: TRBV27
D: .
J: TRBJ2-7
DNA: TGTGCCAGCAGCCCCACGACAGGTTATCCCTACGAGCAGTACTTC
CDR3: CASSPTTGYPYEQYF

size: .
V: TRBV3-1/TRBV3-2
D: TRBD1
J: TRBJ2-1
DNA: TGTGCCAGCAGCCAAGGGACAGGGGGCATTGGTGAGCAGTTCTTC
CDR3: CASSQGTGGIGEQFF

size: .
V: TRBV6-6
D: .
J: TRBJ1-5
DNA: TGTGCCAGCACCCAGGGAAGCAATCAGCCCCAGCATTTT
CDR3: CASTQGSNQPQHF

size: .
V: TRBV18
D: TRBD1
J: TRBJ2-7
DNA: TGTGCCAGCTCACCGGGACAGAACTACGAGCAGTACTTC
CDR3: CASSPGQNYEQYF

size: .
V: TRBV28
D: .
J: TRBJ1-3
DNA: TGTGCCAGCAGTCCAATCGGGGGATCAGGAAACACCATATATTTT
CDR3: CASSPIGGSGNTIYF

size: few
V: TRBV27
D: TRBD1
J: TRBJ2-3
DNA: TGTGCCAGCAGTGGCCGGGACAGGGGATTAGATACGCAGTATTTT
CDR3: CASSGRDRGLDTQYF

size: .
V: TRBV10-3
D: TRBD2
J: TRBJ2-7
DNA: TGTGCCATCAGTGCTACCGAACTAGCGGAAGGATACGAGCAGTACTTC
CDR3: CAISATELAEGYEQYF

size: .
V: TRBV4-1
D: TRBD2
J: TRBJ2-3
DNA: TGCGCCAGCAGCCAAGGGTCTAGCGGGAGGGGGACAGATACGCAGTATTTT
CDR3: CASSQGSSGRGTDTQYF

size: .
V: TRBV6-6
D: .
J: TRBJ1-2
DNA: TGTGCCAGCAGTTATGGGGCGGAGGGCTACACCTTC
CDR3: CASSYGAEGYTF

size: .
V: TRBV7-8
D: TRBD1
J: TRBJ1-1
DNA: TGTGCCAGCAGCGCTACAGGGGGCACTGAAGCTTTCTTT
CDR3: CASSATGGTEAFF

size: .
V: TRBV10-3
D: TRBD1
J: TRBJ2-4
DNA: TGTGCCATCTCCGGGACAGCTAAAAACATTCAGTACTTC
CDR3: CAISGTAKNIQYF

size: .
V: TRBV25-1
D: TRBD1
J: TRBJ2-1
DNA: TGTGCCAGCAGTGATTCTCCGACAGGGGATGAGCAGTTCTTC
CDR3: CASSDSPTGDEQFF

size: .
V: TRBV11-3
D: .
J: TRBJ2-1
DNA: TGTGCCAGCAGCTTTAGCACCGGTCATGAGCAGTTCTTC
CDR3: CASSFSTGHEQFF

size: .
V: TRBV4-1
D: .
J: TRBJ2-3
DNA: TGCGCCAGCAGCCAAGAGGAGGGTGGCCCCACAGATACGCAGTATTTT
CDR3: CASSQEEGGPTDTQYF